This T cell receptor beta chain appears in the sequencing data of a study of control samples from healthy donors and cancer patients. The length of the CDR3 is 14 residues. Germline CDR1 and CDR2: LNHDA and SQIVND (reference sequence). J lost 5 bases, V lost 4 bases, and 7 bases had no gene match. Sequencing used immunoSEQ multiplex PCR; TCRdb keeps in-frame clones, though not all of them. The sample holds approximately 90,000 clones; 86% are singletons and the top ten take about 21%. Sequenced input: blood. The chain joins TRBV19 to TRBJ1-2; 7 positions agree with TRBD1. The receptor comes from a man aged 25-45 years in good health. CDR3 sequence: CASSNDRVGYGYTF. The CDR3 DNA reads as TGTGCCAGTAGTAACGACAGGGTAGGATATGGCTACACCTTC. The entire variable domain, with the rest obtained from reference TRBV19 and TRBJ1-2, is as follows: DGGITQSPKYLFRKEGQNVTLSCEQNLNHDAMYWYRQDPGQGLRLIYYSQIVNDFQKGDIAEGYSVSREKKESFPLTVTSAQKNPTAFYLCASSNDRVGYGYTFGSGTRLTVV.